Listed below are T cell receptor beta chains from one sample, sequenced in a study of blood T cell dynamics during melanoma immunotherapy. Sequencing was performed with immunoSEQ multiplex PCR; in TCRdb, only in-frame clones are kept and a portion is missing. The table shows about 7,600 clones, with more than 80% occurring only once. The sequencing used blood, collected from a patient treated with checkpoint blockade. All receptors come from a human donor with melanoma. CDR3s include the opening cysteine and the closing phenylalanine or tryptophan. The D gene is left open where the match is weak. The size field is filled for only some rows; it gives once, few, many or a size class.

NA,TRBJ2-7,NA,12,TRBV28,TGTGCCAGCAGTTTTCAGGGTTACGAGCAGTACTTC,CASSFQGYEQYF
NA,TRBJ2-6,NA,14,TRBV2,TGTGCCAGCACGGACCCTTCAGAAACCAACGTCCTGACTTTC,CASTDPSETNVLTF
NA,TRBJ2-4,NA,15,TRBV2,TGTGCCAGCAGTGTAAGGAGACTAGATGGAAACATTCAGTACTTC,CASSVRRLDGNIQYF
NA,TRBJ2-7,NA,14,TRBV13,TGTGCCAGCAGCTTAGCCCCGAACTCCTACGAGCAGTACTTC,CASSLAPNSYEQYF
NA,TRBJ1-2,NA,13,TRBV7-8,TGTGCCAGCAGCTTAAATGGGGGCAGTGGCTACACCTTC,CASSLNGGSGYTF
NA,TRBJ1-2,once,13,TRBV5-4,TGTGCCAGCAGCTTGAGACAGCTCGTTGGCTACACCTTC,CASSLRQLVGYTF
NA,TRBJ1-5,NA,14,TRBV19,TGTGCCAGTAGTATGAGAGGTCCGAATCAGCCCCAGCATTTT,CASSMRGPNQPQHF
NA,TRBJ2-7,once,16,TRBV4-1,TGCGCCAGCAGCCTCGAGGGTGGGGGAGCCACCTACGAGCAGTACTTC,CASSLEGGGATYEQYF
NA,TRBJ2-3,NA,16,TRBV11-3,TGTGCCAGCAGCTCCGGCAGGACCCTCGCGGAAGATACGCAGTATTTT,CASSSGRTLAEDTQYF
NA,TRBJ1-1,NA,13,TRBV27,TGTGCCAGCAGTTTATTCGCGGGTGCTGAAGCTTTCTTT,CASSLFAGAEAFF
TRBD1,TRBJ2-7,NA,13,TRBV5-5,TGTGCCAGCAGCTCGACAGGGGTTTACGAGCAGTACTTC,CASSSTGVYEQYF
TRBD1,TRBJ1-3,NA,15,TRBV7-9,TGTGCCACCCAGGGGGGGGCCCGCTCTGGAAACACCATATATTTT,CATQGGARSGNTIYF
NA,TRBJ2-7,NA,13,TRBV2,TGTGCCAGAGGGGACGGGGGTTACTACGAGCAGTACTTC,CARGDGGYYEQYF
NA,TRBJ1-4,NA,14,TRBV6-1,TGTGCCATTAAATTACAAACAACTAATGAAAAACTGTTTTTT,CAIKLQTTNEKLFF
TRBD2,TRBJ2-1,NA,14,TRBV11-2,TGTGCCAGCAGCTTAGAGTGGACTAGCGATGAGCAGTTCTTC,CASSLEWTSDEQFF
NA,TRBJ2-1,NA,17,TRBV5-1,TGCGCCAGCAGCTCCCCGGAATGGAGGGCTTCCTACAATGAGCAGTTCTTC,CASSSPEWRASYNEQFF
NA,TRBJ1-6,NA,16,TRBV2,TGTGCCAGCAGCGTCCGGGCCCAAAGTTCCTCTTCACCCCTCCACTTT,CASSVRAQSSSSPLHF
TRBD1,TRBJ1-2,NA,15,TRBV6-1,TGTGCCAGCAGTGTCGAACCCGGGACAGTGAATGGCTACACCTTC,CASSVEPGTVNGYTF
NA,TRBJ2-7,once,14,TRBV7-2,TGTGCCAGCAGCTTAGATTCCTACAGTTACGAGCAGTACTTC,CASSLDSYSYEQYF
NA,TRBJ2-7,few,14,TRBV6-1,TGTGCCAGCAGTGAAGGGACGGGAATGGTCGAGCAGTACTTC,CASSEGTGMVEQYF
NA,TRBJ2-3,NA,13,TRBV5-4,TGTGCCAGCAGCTTATATAACACAGATACGCAGTATTTT,CASSLYNTDTQYF
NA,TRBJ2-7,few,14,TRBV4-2,TGTGCCAGCAGCTTCACAGGGCTCTCCTACGAGCAGTACTTC,CASSFTGLSYEQYF
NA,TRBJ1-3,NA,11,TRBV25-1,TGTGCCAGCAGTGAACCCCCAACCATATATTTT,CASSEPPTIYF
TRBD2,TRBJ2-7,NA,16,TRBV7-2,TGTGCCAGCAGCCCCCTGGGACTAGCGGGAAACTACGAGCAGTACTTC,CASSPLGLAGNYEQYF
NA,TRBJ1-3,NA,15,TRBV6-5,TGTGCCAGCAGGCCGCGGGGGGTTACGGGACACACCATATATTTT,CASRPRGVTGHTIYF
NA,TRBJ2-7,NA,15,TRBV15,TGTGCCACCAGCCCGGGGGGGACAGGGTCCTACGAGCAGTACTTC,CATSPGGTGSYEQYF
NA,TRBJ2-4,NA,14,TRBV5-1,TGCGCCAGCAGCTTGGTTGGGGGCGAGGACATTCAGTACTTC,CASSLVGGEDIQYF
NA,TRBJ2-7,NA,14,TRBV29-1,TGCAGCGTTGAAGGGCGTGGACAGTCCTACGAGCAGTACTTC,CSVEGRGQSYEQYF
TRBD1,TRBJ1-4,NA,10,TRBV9,TGTGCCAGCAGGAGGGACAGCCCGAAATTT,CASRRDSPKF
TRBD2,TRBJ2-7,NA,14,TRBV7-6,TGTGCCAGCAGCCCGGGACTAGCGGGAGGCGAGCAGTACTTC,CASSPGLAGGEQYF
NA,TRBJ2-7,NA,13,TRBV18,TGTGCCAGCTCACCCTACGGCTCCTACGAGCAGTACTTC,CASSPYGSYEQYF
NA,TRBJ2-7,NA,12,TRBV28,TGTGCCAGCACGAACAGGGCGGGAGAGCAGTACTTC,CASTNRAGEQYF
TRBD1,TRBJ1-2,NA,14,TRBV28,TGTGCCAGCGATACCCCTTGGGACAGCTATGGCTACACCTTC,CASDTPWDSYGYTF
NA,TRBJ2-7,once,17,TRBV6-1,TGTGCCAGCAGTGATACTTGGTTAGGGACACGACAATACGAGCAGTACTTC,CASSDTWLGTRQYEQYF
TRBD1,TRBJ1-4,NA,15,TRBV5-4,TGTGCCAGCAGCCCCCCCGGGACAGGGAATGAAAAACTGTTTTTT,CASSPPGTGNEKLFF
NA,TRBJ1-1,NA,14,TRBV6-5,TGTGCCAGCAGTTACACGACAGGTAACACTGAAGCTTTCTTT,CASSYTTGNTEAFF
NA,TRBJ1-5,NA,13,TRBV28,TGTGCCAGCAGTCTCGGTGTAAATCAGCCCCAGCATTTT,CASSLGVNQPQHF
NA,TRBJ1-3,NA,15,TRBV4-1,TGCGCCAGCAGCCAAGATACAGGGAGAGTAAACACCATATATTTT,CASSQDTGRVNTIYF
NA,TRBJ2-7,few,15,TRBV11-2,TGTGCCAGCAGCCGGGTCCTCGGGAGAAACCACGAGCAGTACTTC,CASSRVLGRNHEQYF
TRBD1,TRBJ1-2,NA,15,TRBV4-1,TGCGCCAGCAGCCAAGTGCAGGGGGAGGTTTGGGGCTACACCTTC,CASSQVQGEVWGYTF
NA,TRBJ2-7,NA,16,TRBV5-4,TGTGCCAGCAGCTTATCTCTTGTGGGAGAGTCCTACGAGCAGTACTTC,CASSLSLVGESYEQYF
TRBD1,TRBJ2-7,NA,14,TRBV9,TGTGCCAGCAGCGTTACAGGGGCCGGCTACGAGCAGTACTTC,CASSVTGAGYEQYF
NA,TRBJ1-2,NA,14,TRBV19,TGTGCCAGTAGGGGAGGAGGGACCTACTATGGCTACACCTTC,CASRGGGTYYGYTF
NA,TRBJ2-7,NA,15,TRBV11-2,TGTGCCAGCAGCTTAGAACTCCAGGGTAGAGGCGAGCAGTACTTC,CASSLELQGRGEQYF
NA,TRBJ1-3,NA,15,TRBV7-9,TGTGCCAGCAGCTTATCAAAAACGGGTGGAAACACCATATATTTT,CASSLSKTGGNTIYF
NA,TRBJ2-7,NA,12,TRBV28,TGTGCCAGCAGTATCGGGACCTACGAGCAGTACTTC,CASSIGTYEQYF
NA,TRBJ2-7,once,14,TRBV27,TGTGCCAGCAGCGCCATCCGCGGTTCCTACGAGCAGTACTTC,CASSAIRGSYEQYF
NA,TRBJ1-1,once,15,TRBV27,TGTGCCAGCAGTTTGGACAGACTTTCAGGGTCAGAAGCTTTCTTT,CASSLDRLSGSEAFF
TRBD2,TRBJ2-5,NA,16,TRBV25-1,TGTGCCAGCAGCCTCTCCGGGACTAGCGGGAGGGGAGAGCAGTACTTC,CASSLSGTSGRGEQYF
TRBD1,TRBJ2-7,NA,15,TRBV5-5,TGTGCCAGCAGCTCGTCGGGACAGGGGTTCTACGAGCAGTACTTC,CASSSSGQGFYEQYF
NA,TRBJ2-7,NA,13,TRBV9,TGTGCCAGCAGCGTAGGTCCAGGGTACGAGCAGTACTTC,CASSVGPGYEQYF
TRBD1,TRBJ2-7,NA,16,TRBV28,TGTGCCAGCAGTTTACCCCGGGACAGCCTACTCTACGAGCAGTACTTC,CASSLPRDSLLYEQYF
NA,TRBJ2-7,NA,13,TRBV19,TGTGCCAGTAGGTCGACTGAGTCCTACGAGCAGTACTTC,CASRSTESYEQYF
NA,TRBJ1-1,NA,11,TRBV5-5,TGTGCCAGCACCGGAGTCGGTGAAGCTTTCTTT,CASTGVGEAFF
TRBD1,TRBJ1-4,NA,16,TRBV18,TGTGCCAGCTCACTGACAGGGGCTATATTGGGCGGAAAACTGTTTTTT,CASSLTGAILGGKLFF
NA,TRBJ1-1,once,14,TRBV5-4,TGTGCCAGCAGCTTCAGGGGTCCTAACACTGAAGCTTTCTTT,CASSFRGPNTEAFF
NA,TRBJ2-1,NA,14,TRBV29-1,TGCAGCGTTGCGGCAGGAAATCCCTACAATGAGCAGTTCTTC,CSVAAGNPYNEQFF